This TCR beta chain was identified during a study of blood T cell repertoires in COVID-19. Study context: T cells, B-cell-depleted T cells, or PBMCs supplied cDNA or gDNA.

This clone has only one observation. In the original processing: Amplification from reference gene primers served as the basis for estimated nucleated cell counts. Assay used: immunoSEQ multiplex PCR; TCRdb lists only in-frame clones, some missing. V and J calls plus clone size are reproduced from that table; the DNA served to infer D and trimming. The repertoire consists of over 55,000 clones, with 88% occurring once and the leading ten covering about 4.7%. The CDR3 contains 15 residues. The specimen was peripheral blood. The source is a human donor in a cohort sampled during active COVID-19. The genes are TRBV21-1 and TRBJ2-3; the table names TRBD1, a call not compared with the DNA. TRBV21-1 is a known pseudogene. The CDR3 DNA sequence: TGTGCCAGCAGCAGCCCGGGACAAGTCACAGATACGCAGTATTTT. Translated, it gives CASSSPGQVTDTQYF.